A selection of T cell receptor beta chains follows, all from one sample in a study of T cell repertoires in cytomegalovirus infection. These TCRs are of unknown antigen specificity. TCRdb used MiXCR to reprocess the reads, holding one entry per CDR3 protein. The profile covers some 320,000 distinct CDR3 sequences, with 29% appearing a single time and about 19% taken by the ten largest. The sequencing used cultured PBMCs, collected from culture after CMV antigen stimulation. These receptors all come from a human donor in good health (CMV status not recorded). Some clones in this sample may be carry-over from other donors' samples. CDR3s include the opening cysteine and the closing phenylalanine or tryptophan. The order of the fields is CDR3 length, V gene, J gene, clone size, D gene, CDR3 protein, CDR3 DNA. A D gene is named only where the DNA matches it firmly. Clone size is not always given. Where it is, it says once, few, many or a class for expanded clones.

CDR3 length: 13; V gene: TRBV5-5; J gene: TRBJ1-2; clone size: few; D gene: NA; CDR3 protein: CASSLDALRSYTF; CDR3 DNA: TGTGCCAGCAGCTTGGACGCACTAAGGAGCTACACCTTC
CDR3 length: 17; V gene: TRBV7-2; J gene: TRBJ2-3; clone size: NA; D gene: TRBD2; CDR3 protein: CASSLGRVAGGQDTQYF; CDR3 DNA: TGTGCCAGCAGCTTAGGAAGGGTAGCGGGAGGGCAAGATACGCAGTATTTT
CDR3 length: 14; V gene: TRBV6-5; J gene: TRBJ2-1; clone size: NA; D gene: NA; CDR3 protein: CASSGRSNGHEQFF; CDR3 DNA: TGTGCCAGCAGTGGGAGGAGCAACGGCCATGAGCAGTTCTTC
CDR3 length: 17; V gene: TRBV6-1; J gene: TRBJ1-2; clone size: NA; D gene: NA; CDR3 protein: CASSLAVQIRTPYGYTF; CDR3 DNA: TGTGCCAGCAGCCTAGCGGTCCAGATTAGGACCCCTTATGGCTACACCTTC
CDR3 length: 14; V gene: TRBV18; J gene: TRBJ2-3; clone size: NA; D gene: NA; CDR3 protein: CASSPPVHPDTQYF; CDR3 DNA: TGTGCCAGCTCACCACCGGTCCACCCGGATACGCAGTATTTT
CDR3 length: 13; V gene: TRBV12-3/TRBV12-4; J gene: TRBJ1-4; clone size: many; D gene: NA; CDR3 protein: CASSFRQGEKLFF; CDR3 DNA: TGTGCCAGCAGTTTCCGACAAGGTGAAAAACTGTTTTTT
CDR3 length: 12; V gene: TRBV7-2; J gene: TRBJ1-5; clone size: few; D gene: NA; CDR3 protein: CASSLGVTPQHF; CDR3 DNA: TGTGCCAGCAGCTTAGGTGTCACCCCCCAGCATTTT
CDR3 length: 15; V gene: TRBV6-1; J gene: TRBJ2-7; clone size: NA; D gene: TRBD2; CDR3 protein: CASSEWASGSYEQYF; CDR3 DNA: TGTGCCAGCAGTGAATGGGCTAGCGGGAGTTACGAGCAGTACTTC
CDR3 length: 14; V gene: TRBV28; J gene: TRBJ2-2; clone size: NA; D gene: NA; CDR3 protein: CASLIGGDTGELFF; CDR3 DNA: TGTGCCAGCCTGATAGGAGGGGACACCGGGGAGCTGTTTTTT
CDR3 length: 16; V gene: TRBV7-9; J gene: TRBJ1-1; clone size: NA; D gene: TRBD1; CDR3 protein: CASSLDPTGGNTEAFF; CDR3 DNA: TGTGCCAGCAGCTTAGATCCGACAGGGGGGAACACTGAAGCTTTCTTT
CDR3 length: 16; V gene: TRBV4-1; J gene: TRBJ1-1; clone size: NA; D gene: TRBD1; CDR3 protein: CASSRLGQRLNTEAFF; CDR3 DNA: TGTGCCAGCAGCCGTCTGGGACAGCGGTTGAACACTGAAGCTTTCTTT
CDR3 length: 16; V gene: TRBV7-8; J gene: TRBJ2-1; clone size: NA; D gene: TRBD2; CDR3 protein: CASSLAGGITYNEQFF; CDR3 DNA: TGTGCCAGCAGCCTTGCGGGAGGTATTACCTACAATGAGCAGTTCTTC
CDR3 length: 15; V gene: TRBV6-5; J gene: TRBJ2-3; clone size: NA; D gene: NA; CDR3 protein: CASSYGAQARDTQYF; CDR3 DNA: TGTGCCAGCAGTTACGGGGCCCAAGCTAGGGATACGCAGTATTTT
CDR3 length: 16; V gene: TRBV14; J gene: TRBJ2-1; clone size: NA; D gene: TRBD2; CDR3 protein: CASSPLLAGAYNEQFF; CDR3 DNA: TGTGCCAGCAGCCCCCTACTAGCGGGGGCCTACAATGAGCAGTTCTTC
CDR3 length: 18; V gene: TRBV7-8; J gene: TRBJ2-1; clone size: medium-sized; D gene: TRBD2; CDR3 protein: CASSLLNKRGAGQNEQFF; CDR3 DNA: TGTGCCAGCAGCCTTCTCAATAAGCGGGGGGCCGGGCAGAATGAGCAGTTCTTC
CDR3 length: 16; V gene: TRBV27; J gene: TRBJ1-2; clone size: NA; D gene: TRBD1; CDR3 protein: CASSPSYGTVTYGYTF; CDR3 DNA: TGTGCCAGCAGTCCATCCTACGGGACAGTAACTTATGGCTACACCTTC